This T cell receptor beta chain emerged from a study of siplizumab effects on memory and regulatory T cells. Only in-frame clones appear in the TCRdb table, and some are missing; sequencing was by immunoSEQ multiplex PCR. The sample consists of just under 20,000 clones, approximately 40% of them appearing once. CDR3 length: 15 residues. Trimming removed 8 bases at V and 1 base at J, with 18 bases between. Germline loops: CDR1 ENHRY, CDR2 SYGVKD. This clone was seen only once. Its antigen is not known. As described, mixed lymphocyte reaction cells underwent coculture at 37°C for a duration of 6 days. This sequence originates from a human donor in good health; the cells came from an allogeneic mixed lymphocyte reaction. Some clones in this sample may be carry-over from other donors' samples. The sequencing sample was made of CFSE-low (dividing) CD4+ T cells sorted from an allogeneic mixed lymphocyte reaction. The chain links TRBV10-3 to TRBJ2-7; D is perhaps TRBD1 or TRBD2 (5 bases each). For the CDR3, the DNA is TGTGCCATCTCAGAGAGGGGCCTACCGTCCTACGAGCAGTACTTC. It specifies CAISERGLPSYEQYF.